Described below is a single T cell receptor beta chain sequence and its context. Its antigen is unknown. All the people who gave samples were healthy bone marrow donors. The CDR3 length is 17 residues. V dropped 2 bases and J dropped 3; count of bases not matched to a gene: 10. Germline values: CDR1 WNHNN, CDR2 SYGVQD (reference sequence). A multiplex PCR was run with 60 Vbeta primers and 13 Jbeta primers. Assay used: immunoSEQ multiplex PCR; TCRdb lists only in-frame clones, some missing. The sample shows some 180,000 clones, 77% of them seen only once. The data derive from a study of cytomegalovirus exposure and HLA in healthy donors. Findings of the study overall: The analysis excluded some indistinguishable V segments, including TRBV6-2 and TRBV6-3. TCR beta V- and J-gene trimming was later associated with a missense DCLRE1C variant.

The TCR was taken from an older woman in good health and CMV-seropositive. The chain has TRBV10-1 and TRBJ1-1; TRBD1 matches at 9 bases. Sequenced material: PBMCs. The CDR3 sequence: CASSEGGQGAPDTEAFF. As DNA, the CDR3 is TGCGCCAGCAGTGAGGGGGGACAGGGTGCTCCAGACACTGAAGCTTTCTTT.